Shown below are 12 T cell receptor beta chains from a single sample sequenced in a study of OX40 agonist ivuxolimab in advanced cancers. Here immunoSEQ multiplex PCR was the method, and the copy in TCRdb shows in-frame clones only, minus some. The table has around 100,000 clones, more than 85% seen once. The sample in question was CD4+ or CD8+ T cells sorted from blood, obtained in a trial of the OX40 agonist ivuxolimab. These receptors were obtained from an adult with an advanced solid tumor such as melanoma, head and neck, liver or kidney cancer.

The gene calls are TRBV5-1 and TRBJ1-1; TRBD1 aligns across 7 bases. The V gene's germline CDR1 is SGHRS and CDR2 YFSETQ. The CDR3 spans 13 residues. Losses at the gene ends were 2 bases for V and 5 bases for J; bases not matched to a gene: 3. The CDR3 here is CASSFTGVTEAFF. The CDR3 region has the DNA TGCGCCAGCAGCTTTACAGGGGTAACTGAAGCTTTCTTT.

The rearrangement joins TRBV15 to TRBJ1-5; D call uncertain. V was shortened by 3 bases and J by 4 bases, with 4 bases between the two germline ends. Germline values: CDR1 LNHNV, CDR2 YYDKDF (reference sequence). The CDR3 loop spans 12 amino acids. The CDR3 loop is CATSRNNQPQHF. Here the CDR3 DNA reads TGTGCCACCAGCAGGAATAATCAGCCCCAGCATTTT.

The rearrangement uses TRBV6-6 and TRBJ1-4; TRBD1 might be the D (5 bases). The germline V and J ends were trimmed by 5 bases and 5 bases, with 12 bases remaining between them. The CDR3 is made up of 14 amino acids. The germline CDR1 and CDR2 sequences are MNHNY and SVGAGI (reference sequence). The CDR3 DNA follows: TGTGCCAGCAGTACAGGTTTTAAGAATGAAAAACTGTTTTTT. Its translation: CASSTGFKNEKLFF.

This clone was observed a single time. The chain has TRBV7-3 and TRBJ2-1; no reliable D call. The germline CDR1 and CDR2 sequences are SGHTA and FQGTGA. V was shortened by 3 bases and J by 5 bases, with 14 bases between the two germline ends. The length of the CDR3 is 15 residues. CDR3 in amino acids: CASSFTSTYDNEQFF. CDR3 DNA sequence: TGTGCCAGCAGCTTTACGTCGACGTACGACAATGAGCAGTTCTTC.

This chain uses TRBV6-5 with TRBJ1-3, with D maybe TRBD1 (5 bases). Looked up from germline, CDR1 is MNHEY and CDR2 is SVGAGI. The CDR3 consists of 15 residues. Trimming left V 0 bases short and J 7 bases short, with 13 bases between. CDR3 loop: CASSYSNPGRNTIYF. The CDR3 DNA follows: TGTGCCAGCAGTTACTCGAACCCAGGGAGGAACACCATATATTTT.

The rearrangement uses TRBV13 and TRBJ2-1; 10 nucleotides line up with TRBD2. V shed 5 bases and J 3 bases; nucleotides not matched to a gene: 19. The CDR3 has 20 amino acids. CDR1 is PRHDT and CDR2 is FYEKMQ in the germline V gene (reference sequence). For the CDR3, the DNA is TGTGCCAGCAGCAGATCGACTAGCGGGCGAGGGGTTGGCCACTACAATGAGCAGTTCTTC. Protein sequence: CASSRSTSGRGVGHYNEQFF.

This CDR3 is CASSPSGSSYNEQFF. In nucleotides, the CDR3 is TGTGCCAGCAGTCCCAGCGGGAGCTCCTACAATGAGCAGTTCTTC. V is TRBV5-4 and J is TRBJ2-1; 8 bases are shared with TRBD2. Germline V gene sequence: CDR1 SGHNT, CDR2 YYREEE (reference sequence). With V trimmed by 5 bases and J by 0 bases, 4 bases remained unmatched. This CDR3 is built from 15 residues.

This clone was counted a single time. The chain combines TRBV15 with TRBJ2-5, with 9 bases matching TRBD1. Looked up from germline, CDR1 is LNHNV and CDR2 is YYDKDF (reference sequence). Trimming took 5 bases from V and 4 from J; bases not matched to a gene: 11. The length of the CDR3 is 16 residues. The CDR3 nucleotides are TGTGCCACCAGCCTCCGAAGAACAGGGGGCCTAGAGACCCAGTACTTC. Its protein product is CATSLRRTGGLETQYF. Supplemented by reference TRBV15 and TRBJ2-5, the full variable domain reads DAMVIQNPRYQVTQFGKPVTLSCSQTLNHNVMYWYQQKSSQAPKLLFHYYDKDFNNEADTPDNFQSRRPNTSFCFLDIRSPGLGDTAMYLCATSLRRTGGLETQYFGPGTRLLVL.

The V and J genes are TRBV2 and TRBJ1-2; D not resolved. The CDR3 has 13 residues. Germline lookup yields CDR1 SNHLY and CDR2 FYNNEI. Trimming removed 3 bases at V and 1 base at J, with 6 bases between. This chain's CDR3 is CASSDSFNYGYTF. CDR3 nucleotides: TGTGCCAGCAGTGACAGCTTTAACTATGGCTACACCTTC.

The genes are TRBV25-1 and TRBJ1-1, with a possible D match to TRBD1 (6 bases). CDR1 is MGHDK, CDR2 SYGVNS, per germline. CDR3 length: 12 amino acids. Trimming pared 0 bases from V and 11 bases from J, leaving 10 bases between. CDR3 in amino acids: CASSEYPGVAFF. The CDR3 nucleotides are TGTGCCAGCAGTGAATACCCAGGGGTCGCTTTCTTT.

CDR3 bases: TGTGCCAGCAGTCAGATGTGGGCTAGCAATCAGCCCCAGCATTTT. Translating it yields CASSQMWASNQPQHF. This chain connects TRBV27 to TRBJ1-5; D uncertain. Germline-derived CDR1 and CDR2 are MNHEY and SMNVEV (reference sequence). The CDR3 sequence is 15 residues long. V lost 5 bases and J lost 0, with 11 bases in between.

The chain uses TRBV4-3 and TRBJ1-3; no reliable D call. Germline loops: CDR1 LGHNA, CDR2 YSLEER. V lost 0 bases and J lost 2, with 8 bases in between. The CDR3 consists of 15 residues. CDR3 DNA: TGCGCCAGCAGCCAAGATTTAACTGCTGGAAACACCATATATTTT. Its translation is CASSQDLTAGNTIYF.